This TCR beta chain appears in the sequencing data of a study of T cell changes during pregnancy in multiple sclerosis. Repertoires were generated with immunoSEQ multiplex PCR, while TCRdb's copy carries only in-frame clones and drops some. The sample lists around 83,000 clones; 75% to 95% were seen once. With 7 bases clipped from V and 10 bases from J, the junction kept 5 bases outside the gene matches. This CDR3 comprises 14 residues. The germline CDR1 and CDR2 sequences are MDHEN and SYDVKM. This TCR was recovered from a female donor with multiple sclerosis, enrolled in a pregnancy study. Sequencing used CD4+ T cells from peripheral blood mononuclear cells, obtained in the second trimester of pregnancy. This chain connects TRBV28 to TRBJ1-6; 12 nucleotides agree with TRBD1. The CDR3 nucleotides read TGTGCCAGCACCGACGGGACAGGGGGCTCACCCCTCCACTTT. Residues: CASTDGTGGSPLHF.